Listed below are T cell receptor beta chains from one sample, sequenced in a study of blood T cells in healthy people across ages. Using its own MiXCR run on the 5' RACE reads, TCRdb lists one record per CDR3 protein. The repertoire holds 550,000 to 750,000 distinct CDR3 sequences, with roughly 21% as singletons. The specimen sequenced was blood. All receptors derive from a man aged 65 to 79 in good health. CDR3s include the opening cysteine and the closing phenylalanine or tryptophan. The D gene is left open where the match is weak. The listing skips clone size in some rows; elsewhere it reads once, few, many or a size class.

clone_size	v_call	d_call	j_call	cdr3_aa	cdr3_nt
once	TRBV20-1	.	TRBJ2-7	CSARAVLPEEQYF	TGCAGTGCTAGAGCGGTGCTACCTGAGGAGCAGTACTTC
.	TRBV28	TRBD1	TRBJ2-7	CASSQPGQGTSSYEQYF	TGTGCCAGCAGTCAGCCGGGACAGGGCACTAGTTCCTACGAGCAGTACTTC
.	TRBV6-5	.	TRBJ2-7	CASSYERGGLYEQYF	TGTGCCAGCAGTTACGAAAGGGGGGGGCTCTACGAGCAGTACTTC
.	TRBV5-1	.	TRBJ2-5	CASRVADPQETQYF	TGCGCCAGCAGGGTGGCAGATCCTCAGGAGACCCAGTACTTC
.	TRBV2	TRBD1	TRBJ2-1	CASSRQGAIYNEQFF	TGTGCCAGCAGCAGACAGGGAGCTATTTACAATGAGCAGTTCTTC
.	TRBV20-1	.	TRBJ2-7	CSARELASEQYF	TGCAGTGCTAGAGAACTAGCTTCCGAGCAGTACTTC
.	TRBV7-3	.	TRBJ2-5	CASSLSWGRFQETQYF	TGTGCCAGCAGCTTATCCTGGGGTCGGTTCCAAGAGACCCAGTACTTC
few	TRBV28	.	TRBJ2-1	CASSLTYDEQFF	TGTGCCAGCAGTCTCACATACGATGAGCAGTTCTTC
.	TRBV6-2/TRBV6-3	.	TRBJ1-2	CASSYSTEAYGYTF	TGTGCCAGCAGTTACTCGACGGAGGCCTATGGCTACACCTTC
few	TRBV3-1	TRBD2	TRBJ2-3	CASSQGFTSGSGTDTQYF	TGTGCCAGCAGCCAAGGATTTACTAGCGGGAGCGGCACAGATACGCAGTATTTT
few	TRBV12-3/TRBV12-4	.	TRBJ1-6	CASSFRGVASPLHF	TGTGCCAGCAGTTTTAGAGGGGTGGCTTCACCCCTCCACTTT